This T cell receptor beta chain was recovered during a study of OX40 agonist ivuxolimab in advanced cancers. Patients had blood sampled at baseline and again on cycle 4 day 1 and cycle 7 day 1. Broader study findings: Specificity for antigen went undetermined in the expanded peripheral T cells. CD4+ and CD8+ T cells in blood underwent clonal expansion by week 6 at 0.1 to 3.0 mg/kg. Clonal expansion among partial responders at 0.1-3.0 mg/kg ranked near the lowest.

The method was immunoSEQ multiplex PCR; TCRdb's version includes in-frame clones alone and lacks a portion of them. The sample yields 30,000 to 35,000 clones, roughly 80% seen once. This clone was counted a few times. Its antigen is currently unknown. The origin of this receptor is an adult with an advanced solid tumor such as melanoma, head and neck, liver or kidney cancer. The sequenced sample was CD4+ or CD8+ T cells sorted from blood, obtained in a trial of the OX40 agonist ivuxolimab.

The CDR3 region is CASSLDGGAGDTEAFF. CDR3 DNA: TGTGCCAGCAGCTTGGATGGGGGGGCTGGGGACACTGAAGCTTTCTTT. The rearrangement links TRBV5-4 to TRBJ1-1; TRBD1 might be the D (6 bases). Trimming took off 0 bases at V and 3 bases at J, with 15 bases between the two ends. Germline V gene data show CDR1 as SGHNT and CDR2 as YYREEE (reference sequence). The CDR3 runs to 16 residues.